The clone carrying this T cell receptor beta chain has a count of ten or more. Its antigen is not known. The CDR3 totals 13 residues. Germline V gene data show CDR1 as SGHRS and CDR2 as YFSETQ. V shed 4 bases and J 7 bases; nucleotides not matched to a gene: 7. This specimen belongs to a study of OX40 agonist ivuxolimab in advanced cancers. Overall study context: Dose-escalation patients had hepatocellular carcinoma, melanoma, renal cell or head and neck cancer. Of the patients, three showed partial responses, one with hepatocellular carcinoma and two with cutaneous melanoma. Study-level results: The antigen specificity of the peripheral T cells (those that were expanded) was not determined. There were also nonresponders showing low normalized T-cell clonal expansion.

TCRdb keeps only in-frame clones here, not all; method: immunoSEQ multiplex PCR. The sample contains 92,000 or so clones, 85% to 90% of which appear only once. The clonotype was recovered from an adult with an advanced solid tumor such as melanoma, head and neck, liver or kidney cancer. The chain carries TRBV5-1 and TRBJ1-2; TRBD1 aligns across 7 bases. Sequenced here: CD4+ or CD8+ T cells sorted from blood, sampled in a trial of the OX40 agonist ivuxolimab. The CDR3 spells CASSPTGDRGYTF. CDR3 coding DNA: TGCGCCAGCAGCCCTACAGGGGATCGTGGCTACACCTTC.